The clone carrying this TCR beta chain was counted many times. Its specificity is not known. Each CDR3 protein is one row after TCRdb ran MiXCR on the 5' RACE reads. The sample contains some 66,000 distinct CDR3 sequences, less than 9.5% of which appear only once. This CDR3 contains 16 residues. The germline gives CDR1 SGHVS, CDR2 FNYEAQ. V lost 3 bases and J lost 4; bases outside the gene matches: 7. These data originate in a study of early T cells in non-severe SARS-CoV-2 infection. Findings and caveats of the study: VDJdb matching favored anti-spike CD8 responses, missing private and CD4 specificities.

The chain is built from TRBV7-6 and TRBJ2-1; 9 positions agree with TRBD1. This sequence originates from an adult who was a healthcare worker with PCR-confirmed SARS-CoV-2 infection or an uninfected control (not recorded which). Sequenced sample: whole blood. CDR3 nucleotides: TGTGCCAGCAGCTTCGGTCCGGGACAGGGATACAATGAGCAGTTCTTC. It specifies CASSFGPGQGYNEQFF.